Each of the 4 T cell receptor beta chains below was sequenced from the same sample in a study of blood T cell repertoires in COVID-19. Only in-frame clones appear in the TCRdb table, and some are missing; sequencing was by immunoSEQ multiplex PCR. The table lists around 70,000 clones, just over 85% of them singletons, with roughly 8.7% in the top ten. Input material: peripheral blood. These receptors all stem from a man younger than 40 with acute or convalescent COVID-19.

The chain combines TRBV5-5 with TRBJ1-2, with TRBD1 matching 8 bases. The J segment lost 4 bases and the V segment lost 0 bases, leaving 5 bases of the junction unmatched. Germline CDR1 is SGHKS and CDR2 is YYEKEE (reference sequence). The CDR3 length is 15 residues. Here the CDR3 reads CASSLGPQGGYGYTF. Here the CDR3 DNA reads TGTGCCAGCAGCTTGGGGCCACAGGGGGGCTATGGCTACACCTTC.

This chain links TRBV9 with TRBJ1-2; 7 nucleotides line up with TRBD1. CDR3 length: 16 residues. The ends lost 0 bases at V and 3 bases at J; junction bases unmatched: 8. From germline, CDR1 is SGDLS and CDR2 YYNGEE. This CDR3 is CASSVDLGGSDYGYTF. CDR3 nucleotides: TGTGCCAGCAGCGTAGATTTAGGGGGCTCGGACTATGGCTACACCTTC. Using reference TRBV9 and TRBJ1-2 for the parts outside the CDR3, the full variable domain is DSGVTQTPKHLITATGQRVTLRCSPRSGDLSVYWYQQSLDQGLQFLIQYYNGEERAKGNILERFSAQQFPDLHSELNLSSLELGDSALYFCASSVDLGGSDYGYTFGSGTRLTVV.

V is TRBV5-6 and J is TRBJ1-2; D is ambiguous. V was cut by 3 bases and J by 2 bases, with 14 bases left in between. Looked up from germline, CDR1 is SGHDT and CDR2 is YYEEEE. The CDR3 has 15 amino acids. CDR3 nucleotides: TGTGCCAGCAGCTCCCTAGGCAGCGGGAACTATGGCTACACCTTC. The encoded protein is CASSSLGSGNYGYTF. The whole variable domain, filled in from reference TRBV5-6 and TRBJ1-2, reads DAGVTQSPTHLIKTRGQQVTLRCSPKSGHDTVSWYQQALGQGPQFIFQYYEEEERQRGNFPDRFSGHQFPNYSSELNVNALLLGDSALYLCASSSLGSGNYGYTFGSGTRLTVV.

The chain uses TRBV6-6 and TRBJ2-1; D call uncertain. V lost 6 bases and J 5 bases, leaving 8 bases between the germline ends. From germline, CDR1 is MNHNY and CDR2 SVGAGI (reference sequence). There are 12 residues in the CDR3. The CDR3 region has the DNA TGTGCCAGCAGAACAGTAAACAATGAGCAGTTCTTC. Translation: CASRTVNNEQFF.